A selection of T cell receptor beta chains follows, all from one sample in a study of blood T cell repertoires in COVID-19. TCRdb's copy holds only in-frame clones and misses some; the assay was immunoSEQ multiplex PCR. Here the sample spans 200,000 to 250,000 clones, roughly 88% being singletons. The sequenced sample consisted of PBMCs or T cells enriched from blood (not recorded which). The receptors were gathered from a woman aged 25 to 39 who had been exposed to COVID-19. Both conserved end residues are part of each CDR3. The D gene is left open where the match is weak. A clone size is listed for some rows: how often the clone was seen (once, few, many), or a class if it is expanded.

v_call,j_call,clone_size,d_call,cdr3_nt,cdr3_aa
TRBV25-1,TRBJ2-1,.,.,TGTGCCAGCAGTGAATACGCCACCTTTAGCTCCTACAATGAGCAGTTCTTC,CASSEYATFSSYNEQFF
TRBV6-5,TRBJ2-7,.,TRBD2,TGTGCCAGCAGACCCACTAGCGGGAACTACGAGCAGTACTTC,CASRPTSGNYEQYF
TRBV2,TRBJ1-4,.,TRBD1,TGTGCCAGCATCGACGGGACAGCGGAAAAACTGTTTTTT,CASIDGTAEKLFF
TRBV9,TRBJ2-3,.,TRBD2,TGTGCCAGCAGCGTATCAGCGGGAGGGACCACAGATACGCAGTATTTT,CASSVSAGGTTDTQYF
TRBV2,TRBJ1-2,.,TRBD1,TGTGCCAGCAGTGAGCTGGGACAGGGTTATGGCTACACCTTC,CASSELGQGYGYTF
TRBV19,TRBJ2-7,.,.,TGTGCCAGTAGTATGCACGACAGCTACGAGCAGTACTTC,CASSMHDSYEQYF
TRBV29-1,TRBJ1-1,.,.,TGCAGCGTTGTTAAGGGGATGAACACTGAAGCTTTCTTT,CSVVKGMNTEAFF
TRBV6-5,TRBJ1-2,.,TRBD1,TGTGCCAGCAGTCCGACAGGGGGGATCTATGGCTACACCTTC,CASSPTGGIYGYTF
TRBV5-5,TRBJ2-7,once,.,TGTGCCAGCAGCTTTTCGGTATTCGAGCAGTACTTC,CASSFSVFEQYF
TRBV19,TRBJ2-7,.,.,TGTGCCAGTAGTATAGGTGGCGGGAAGCCCTACGAGCAGTACTTC,CASSIGGGKPYEQYF
TRBV19,TRBJ2-1,.,.,TGTGCCAGTAGTGGGGGGAGCTCCTACAATGAGCAGTTCTTC,CASSGGSSYNEQFF
TRBV11-2,TRBJ2-2,.,.,TGTGCCAGCAGCTTAACTTACAGGATGAAGGAGCTGTTTTTT,CASSLTYRMKELFF
TRBV19,TRBJ2-1,.,TRBD1,TGTGCCAGTCAAACCGGGACAGGGAGAGGTGAGCAGTTCTTC,CASQTGTGRGEQFF
TRBV2,TRBJ1-1,.,.,TGTGCCAGGGGGCTAAACACTGAAGCTTTCTTT,CARGLNTEAFF
TRBV18,TRBJ2-5,.,.,TGTGCCAGCCGCCAAGAGACCCAGTACTTC,CASRQETQYF
TRBV19,TRBJ1-2,.,TRBD1,TGTGCCAGTAGAAGGACAGGGAACTATGGCTACACCTTC,CASRRTGNYGYTF
TRBV9,TRBJ1-2,.,TRBD1,TGTGCCAGCAGCGTCCACTCAGGGGGTGGCTATGGCTACACCTTC,CASSVHSGGGYGYTF
TRBV25-1,TRBJ2-1,.,TRBD1,TGTGCCAGTAGGAGACAGGGCACGGGCAATGAGCAGTTCTTC,CASRRQGTGNEQFF
TRBV11-2,TRBJ2-7,.,TRBD1,TGTGCCAGCAGCTTAGATGGACAGGTGCAGTACTTC,CASSLDGQVQYF
TRBV12-3/TRBV12-4,TRBJ2-3,.,.,TGTGCCACCACGAGGGGGAGCACAGATACGCAGTATTTT,CATTRGSTDTQYF
TRBV29-1,TRBJ1-2,.,.,TGCAGCGTTGAAGATGCAGGTTATGGCTACACCTTC,CSVEDAGYGYTF
TRBV19,TRBJ2-1,.,.,TGTGCCAGTAGTATAGGGGGGGGGCACTCCTACAATGAGCAGTTCTTC,CASSIGGGHSYNEQFF
TRBV5-1,TRBJ2-2,.,.,TGCGCCAGCAGCCCGACAGGCGCCGGGGAGCTGTTTTTT,CASSPTGAGELFF
TRBV28,TRBJ1-2,.,.,TGTGCCAGCAGTTTAGTGGCAATGAACTATGGCTACACCTTC,CASSLVAMNYGYTF
TRBV9,TRBJ2-2,.,TRBD2,TGTGCCAGCAGCGTACTAGCGGGAGACTACCGAGGGGAGCTGTTTTTT,CASSVLAGDYRGELFF
TRBV4-1,TRBJ1-2,few,TRBD1,TGCGCCAGCAGCCAACCCCTCAACCGACAGGGGGACTATGGCTACACCTTC,CASSQPLNRQGDYGYTF
TRBV2,TRBJ2-6,.,TRBD1,TGTGCCAGCAGGGACAGGGGGCACAGTGGGGCCAACGTCCTGACTTTC,CASRDRGHSGANVLTF
TRBV5-5,TRBJ1-1,.,.,TGTGCCAGCAGCTTGATCATGTTAGGGGTGAACACTGAAGCTTTCTTT,CASSLIMLGVNTEAFF
TRBV5-4,TRBJ2-1,.,TRBD2,TGTGCCAGCAGCTTACCGGGACTAGCGGGAGGCGGTGAGCAGTTCTTC,CASSLPGLAGGGEQFF
TRBV28,TRBJ1-4,once,.,TGTGCCAGCAGTACACAGGGTCATGGGGAAAAACTGTTTTTT,CASSTQGHGEKLFF
TRBV19,TRBJ2-7,.,.,TGTGCCAGTAGTATAAGGACAGCGTTGTACGAGCAGTACTTC,CASSIRTALYEQYF
TRBV12-3/TRBV12-4,TRBJ1-2,.,.,TGTGCCAGCAGCCTCAGTAGGGGAGGAAGCTACACCTTC,CASSLSRGGSYTF
TRBV3-1/TRBV3-2,TRBJ2-5,.,.,TGTGCCAGCAGCCCCGGCGGTGAGACCCAGTACTTC,CASSPGGETQYF
TRBV2,TRBJ1-2,once,.,TGTGCCAGTACTATTACAGGGCAGAGGAGGGGCTACACCTTC,CASTITGQRRGYTF
TRBV5-1,TRBJ2-7,.,TRBD1,TGCGCCAGCAGCTCCGACGGACAGGGCGTCTACGAGCAGTACTTC,CASSSDGQGVYEQYF
TRBV9,TRBJ2-3,.,.,TGTGCCAGCAGCCACCAGGGGACACGAACAGATACGCAGTATTTT,CASSHQGTRTDTQYF
TRBV11-2,TRBJ2-7,.,.,TGTGCCAGCAGCATTCCAGGGGAGCAGTACTTC,CASSIPGEQYF
TRBV7-3,TRBJ2-1,few,TRBD2,TGTGCCAGCAGCCCGGTGAGCGGGAGTTGGAATGAGCAGTTCTTC,CASSPVSGSWNEQFF
TRBV3-1/TRBV3-2,TRBJ1-3,.,TRBD1,TGTGCCAGCAGCCCGTGGACAGGGGGCTCTGGAAACACCATATATTTT,CASSPWTGGSGNTIYF
TRBV7-9,TRBJ2-7,.,TRBD2,TGTGCCAGCAGCCTACTAGCGGGAGGGCCCGCCGAGCAGTACTTC,CASSLLAGGPAEQYF
TRBV10-3,TRBJ2-7,.,TRBD2,TGTGCCATCAGTGTTACGGGAGGTTACGAGCAGTACTTC,CAISVTGGYEQYF
TRBV5-4,TRBJ2-3,.,.,TGTGCCAGCAGCTGGGGACTGGATCTACCGGGTACGCAGTATTTT,CASSWGLDLPGTQYF
TRBV19,TRBJ2-7,.,TRBD1,TGTGCCAGTAGCAGGACAGGGACTTGGGAGCAGTACTTC,CASSRTGTWEQYF
TRBV30,TRBJ2-1,.,TRBD2,TGTGCCTGGAGTGTAAGCGGGAAGCTGGGCGATGAGCAGTTCTTC,CAWSVSGKLGDEQFF
TRBV6-5,TRBJ1-3,.,.,TGTGCCAGCAGTCTCTCGAGCTCTGGAAACACCATATATTTT,CASSLSSSGNTIYF
TRBV28,TRBJ2-5,.,TRBD2,TGTGCCAGCAGACCCCGCGGGGGGGCGCGGGAGACCCAGTACTTC,CASRPRGGARETQYF
TRBV19,TRBJ1-1,.,TRBD1,TGTGCCAGTAGTATAGGACAGGGGCTGAACACTGAAGCTTTCTTT,CASSIGQGLNTEAFF